Described below is a single T cell receptor (beta chain) sequence and its context. This specimen belongs to a study of metastatic and nonmetastatic thyroid tumors. Germline-derived CDR1 and CDR2 are SGHNT and YYREEE (reference sequence). The CDR3 contains 13 residues. V was trimmed by 0 bases and J by 8 bases, leaving 11 bases between them. Authors' methods: It was from CDR3 differences across clinicopathological groups that a distant-metastasis classifier for papillary thyroid cancer was built. MiXCR re-clonotyped the PCR reads for TCRdb. In this record, the V and J calls reflect TCRdb's handling and not the investigators' own analysis. Of approximately 29,000 clones in the sample, about 32% were seen once. Among the patients, none had received any treatment before thyroid surgery.

This chain links TRBV5-4 with TRBJ1-2; no clear D gene. This clonotype was sampled from a female donor with papillary thyroid cancer or a benign thyroid nodule (not recorded which). Some clones in this sample may be carry-over from other donors' samples. Sequencing was done on a sample of blood. The CDR3: CASSLGRLDGYTF. The DNA of the CDR3 is TGTGCCAGCAGCTTGGGACGACTGGACGGCTACACCTTC.